Below, one T cell receptor beta chain is given with its context. This sample is part of a study of blood T cell repertoires in COVID-19. Study information: Specimens from acute and convalescent COVID-19 originated in the United States, Italy and Spain. PBMCs, B-cell-depleted T cells, or T cells provided the cDNA or gDNA that made up the material.

Sequencing used immunoSEQ multiplex PCR; TCRdb keeps in-frame clones, though not all of them. The sample contains some 97,000 clones, approximately 90% of which appear only once. Trimming shortened V by 0 bases and J by 5 bases, and 13 bases separated the two germline ends. Per the germline V gene, CDR1 is SGHVS and CDR2 is FNYEAQ. This CDR3 has 15 residues. The sample was peripheral blood. The chain links TRBV7-6 to TRBJ2-5; perhaps TRBD1 as D (5 bases). The receptor was isolated from a man over 45 with active COVID-19. This CDR3 is CASSLAGAGLETQYF. The CDR3 DNA is TGTGCCAGCAGCTTAGCAGGGGCAGGGTTGGAGACCCAGTACTTC.